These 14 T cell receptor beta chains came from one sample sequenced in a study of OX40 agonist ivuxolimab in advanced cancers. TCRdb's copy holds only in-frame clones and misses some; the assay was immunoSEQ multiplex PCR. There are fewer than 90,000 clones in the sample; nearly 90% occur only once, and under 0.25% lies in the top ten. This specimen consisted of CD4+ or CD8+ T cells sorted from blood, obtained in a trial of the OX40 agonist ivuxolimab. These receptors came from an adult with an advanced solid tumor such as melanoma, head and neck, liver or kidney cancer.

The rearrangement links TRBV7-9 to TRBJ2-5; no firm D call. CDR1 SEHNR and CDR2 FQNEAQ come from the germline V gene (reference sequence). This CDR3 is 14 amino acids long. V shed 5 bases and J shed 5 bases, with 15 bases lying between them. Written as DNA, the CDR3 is TGTGCCAGCAGCGAACGGACCGCCCTGGAGACCCAGTACTTC. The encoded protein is CASSERTALETQYF. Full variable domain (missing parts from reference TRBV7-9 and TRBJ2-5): DTGVSQNPRHKITKRGQNVTFRCDPISEHNRLYWYRQTLGQGPEFLTYFQNEAQLEKSRLLSDRFSAERPKGSFSTLEIQRTEQGDSAMYLCASSERTALETQYFGPGTRLLVL.

CDR3 protein: CASSPRTGSYEQYV. The CDR3 coding sequence is TGTGCCAGCAGTCCCAGGACAGGGTCCTACGAGCAGTACGTC. The genes are TRBV27 and TRBJ2-7, with 8 nucleotides matching TRBD1. Germline loops: CDR1 MNHEY, CDR2 SMNVEV (reference sequence). J was trimmed by 1 base and V by 5 bases; bases with no gene match: 4. This CDR3 spans 14 amino acids.

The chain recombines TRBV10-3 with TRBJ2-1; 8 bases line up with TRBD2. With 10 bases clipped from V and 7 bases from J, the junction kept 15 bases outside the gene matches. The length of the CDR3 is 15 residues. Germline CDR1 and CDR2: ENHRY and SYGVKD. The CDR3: CATATGSGGLNEQFF. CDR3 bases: TGTGCCACCGCGACCGGGAGCGGGGGATTGAATGAGCAGTTCTTC.

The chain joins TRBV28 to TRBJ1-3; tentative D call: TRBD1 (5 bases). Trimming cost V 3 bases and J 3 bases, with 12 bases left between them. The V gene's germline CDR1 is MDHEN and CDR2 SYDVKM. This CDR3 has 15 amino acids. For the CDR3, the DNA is TGTGCCAGCAGTTTGCCCGGGGGAGATGGAAACACCATATATTTT. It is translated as CASSLPGGDGNTIYF.

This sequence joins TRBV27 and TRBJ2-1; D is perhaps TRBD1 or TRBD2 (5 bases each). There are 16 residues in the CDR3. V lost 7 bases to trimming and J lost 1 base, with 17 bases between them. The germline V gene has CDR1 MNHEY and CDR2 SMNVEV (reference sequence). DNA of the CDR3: TGTGCCAGCAATTCGAGGGGCTTGACGTCCTACAATGAGCAGTTCTTC. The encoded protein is CASNSRGLTSYNEQFF.

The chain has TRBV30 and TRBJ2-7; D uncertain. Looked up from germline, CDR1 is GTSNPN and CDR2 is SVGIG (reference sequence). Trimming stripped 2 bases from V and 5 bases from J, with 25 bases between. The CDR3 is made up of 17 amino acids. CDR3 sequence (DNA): TGTGCCTGGAGTCTAAGCTCGAGGCTCCGGAAAAGACACGAGCAGTACTTC. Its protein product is CAWSLSSRLRKRHEQYF.

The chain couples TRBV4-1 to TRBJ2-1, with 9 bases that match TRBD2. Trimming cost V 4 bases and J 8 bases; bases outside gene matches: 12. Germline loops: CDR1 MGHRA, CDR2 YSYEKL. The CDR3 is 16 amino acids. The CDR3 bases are TGCGCCAGCAGCCCGGGACTAGCAGGTTTTTTCCATGAGCAGTTCTTC. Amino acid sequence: CASSPGLAGFFHEQFF.

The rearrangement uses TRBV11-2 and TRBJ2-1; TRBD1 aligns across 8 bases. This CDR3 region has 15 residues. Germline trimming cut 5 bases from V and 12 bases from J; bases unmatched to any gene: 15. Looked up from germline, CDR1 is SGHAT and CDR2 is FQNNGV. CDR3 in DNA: TGTGCCAGCAGCCGACAACAGGGGGGCTTGGTAGGGCAGTTCTTC. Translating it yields CASSRQQGGLVGQFF. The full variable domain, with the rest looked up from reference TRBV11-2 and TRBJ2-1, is EAGVAQSPRYKIIEKRQSVAFWCNPISGHATLYWYQQILGQGPKLLIQFQNNGVVDDSQLPKDRFSAERLKGVDSTLKIQPAKLEDSAVYLCASSRQQGGLVGQFFGPGTRLTVL.

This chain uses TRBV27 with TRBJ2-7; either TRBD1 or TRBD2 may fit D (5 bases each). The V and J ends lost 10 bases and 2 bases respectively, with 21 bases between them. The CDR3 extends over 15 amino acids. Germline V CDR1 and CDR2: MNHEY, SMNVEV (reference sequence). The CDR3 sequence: CATPSGTNVPYEQYF. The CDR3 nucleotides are TGTGCCACCCCCTCGGGGACGAACGTCCCCTACGAGCAGTACTTC.

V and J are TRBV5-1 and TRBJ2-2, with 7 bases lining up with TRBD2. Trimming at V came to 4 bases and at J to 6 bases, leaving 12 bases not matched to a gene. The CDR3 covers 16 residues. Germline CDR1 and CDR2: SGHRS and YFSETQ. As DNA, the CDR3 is TGCGCCAGCAGCACGGTTCCCGGCGGGGGTTCCGGGGAGCTGTTTTTT. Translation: CASSTVPGGGSGELFF.

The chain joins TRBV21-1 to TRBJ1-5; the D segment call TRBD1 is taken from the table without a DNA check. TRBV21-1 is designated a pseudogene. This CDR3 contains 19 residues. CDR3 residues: CASSTGRDRYGVSNQPQHF. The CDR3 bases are TGTGCCAGCAGCACCGGCCGGGACAGATATGGGGTTAGCAATCAGCCCCAGCATTTT.

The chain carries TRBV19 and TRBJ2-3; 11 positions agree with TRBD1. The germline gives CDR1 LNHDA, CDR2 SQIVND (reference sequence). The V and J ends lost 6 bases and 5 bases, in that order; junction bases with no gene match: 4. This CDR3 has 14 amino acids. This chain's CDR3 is CASRTGQGGDTQYF. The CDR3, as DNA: TGTGCCAGTAGGACGGGACAGGGGGGAGATACGCAGTATTTT.

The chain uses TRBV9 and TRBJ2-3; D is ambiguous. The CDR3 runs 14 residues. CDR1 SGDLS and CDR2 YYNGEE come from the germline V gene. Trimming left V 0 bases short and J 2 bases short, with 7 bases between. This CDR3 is CASSVEGNTDTQYF. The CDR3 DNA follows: TGTGCCAGCAGCGTAGAAGGAAACACAGATACGCAGTATTTT.

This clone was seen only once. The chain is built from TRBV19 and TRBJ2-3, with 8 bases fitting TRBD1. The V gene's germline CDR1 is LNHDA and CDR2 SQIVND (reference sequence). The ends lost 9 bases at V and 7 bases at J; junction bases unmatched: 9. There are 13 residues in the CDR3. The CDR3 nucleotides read TGTGCCAGCGGACAGGGAAGGATCAATACGCAGTATTTT. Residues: CASGQGRINTQYF.